This TCR beta chain comes out of a study of human T cells and chemical hapten exposure. Study-wide findings and caveats: Following DPC sensitization, TCRs present above 1 in 1000 frequency showed no change.

Noted time point: pre-sensitization, week 0. Indicated treatment: therapeutic diphenylcyclopropenone sensitization with weekly scalp DPC. Patches went on only after blood had been drawn each time. Alopecia patients deemed DPC-suitable, aged 18 to 70, excluding pregnancy. In the original analysis: With a range of roughly 23,224 to 690,600, the median per sample was around 97,000 TCRs. TCRdb itself ran the RACE reads through MiXCR, one entry per CDR3 protein. The V and J calls and clone size are TCRdb's, not the authors'. The data hold about 68,000 distinct CDR3 sequences, with roughly 11% observed a single time. Trimming left V 4 bases short and J 7 bases short, with 17 bases between. Germline CDR1 and CDR2: SGHKS and YYEKEE (reference sequence). This CDR3 spans 15 amino acids. This clonotype occurred many times. Its target is unknown.

This sequence joins TRBV5-5 and TRBJ2-2, with D perhaps assigned TRBD1 or TRBD2 (5 bases each). This receptor was identified in a woman aged 45-60 years with alopecia areata. Some clones in this sample may be carry-over from other donors' samples. The sample consisted of whole blood, taken in connection with sensitization to the hapten diphenylcyclopropenone (DPC). DNA of the CDR3: TGTGCCAGCAGCGGACTGGGGGAGATTCACGGGGAGCTGTTTTTT. Protein product: CASSGLGEIHGELFF. The full variable domain, in which reference TRBV5-5 and TRBJ2-2 provide the parts outside the CDR3, is DAGVTQSPTHLIKTRGQQVTLRCSPISGHKSVSWYQQVLGQGPQFIFQYYEKEERGRGNFPDRFSARQFPNYSSELNVNALLLGDSALYLCASSGLGEIHGELFFGEGSRLTVL.